This T cell receptor (beta chain) was documented in a study of CD8 T cells in Susac syndrome. The wider study: Of the sequenced Susac syndrome patients, roughly six had active disease and fewer than ten were in remission.

The RNA input was about 0.5 to 1 ug, and it was reverse transcribed with random hexamers. TCR beta CDR3 was amplified by immunoSEQ covering 54 Vbeta and 13 Jbeta. TCRdb analysed the immunoSEQ multiplex PCR reads with MiXCR anew, one entry per CDR3 protein. This repertoire shows under 250,000 distinct CDR3 sequences, 94% found once; its top ten account for around 0.15%. This CDR3 contains 15 residues. Trimming took off 4 bases at V and 5 bases at J, with 15 bases between the two ends. CDR1 is MNHNY and CDR2 is SVGAGI in the germline V gene (reference sequence). From blood CD8+ and CD4+ T cells, the TCR beta chain was sequenced.

The chain recombines TRBV6-6 with TRBJ1-5; unclear D gene. The specimen sequenced was CD4+ T cells from PBMCs. The source of this sequence is a human donor with Susac syndrome. CDR3 DNA sequence: TGTGCCAGCAGTTCTGGACGCCTGCCGGATCAGCCCCAGCATTTT. Translated, it gives CASSSGRLPDQPQHF.